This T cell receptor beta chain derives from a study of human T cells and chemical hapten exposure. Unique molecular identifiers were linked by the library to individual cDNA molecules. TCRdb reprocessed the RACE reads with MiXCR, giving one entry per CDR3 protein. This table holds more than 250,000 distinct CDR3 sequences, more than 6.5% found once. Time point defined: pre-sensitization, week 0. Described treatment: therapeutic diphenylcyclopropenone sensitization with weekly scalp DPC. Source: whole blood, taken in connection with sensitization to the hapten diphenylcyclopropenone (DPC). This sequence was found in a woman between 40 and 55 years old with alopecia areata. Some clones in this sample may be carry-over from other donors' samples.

CDR3 nucleotide sequence: TGCGCCAGCAGCCCTCAGGGGGGGAGTGAAAAACTGTTTTTT. This encodes CASSPQGGSEKLFF. This rearrangement joins TRBV5-1 to TRBJ1-4, with TRBD1 matching over 7 bases. J lost 7 bases, V lost 4 bases, and 7 bases had no gene match. The CDR3 is 14 amino acids. Germline V gene data show CDR1 as SGHRS and CDR2 as YFSETQ.